This record looks at one T cell receptor beta chain sequence and its context. These data are taken from a study of glioma-infiltrating T cells after dendritic cell vaccination. Up to 2 ug genomic DNA was used for TCRB CDR3 amplification. Some clones are missing from TCRdb's copy, which holds only in-frame ones; the method was immunoSEQ multiplex PCR. Of tens of thousands of clones in the sample, around 79% were seen once. The CDR3 consists of 16 residues. J was trimmed by 3 bases and V by 4 bases; bases with no gene match: 10. Germline-derived CDR1 and CDR2 are SGHKS and YYEKEE (reference sequence). The sequence came from a human donor with glioblastoma. Source: blood, taken before dendritic cell vaccination. This chain uses TRBV5-5 with TRBJ1-2; 9 nucleotides agree with TRBD1. Here the CDR3 reads CASSPSGGQGDYGYTF. DNA of the CDR3: TGTGCCAGCAGCCCATCAGGGGGACAGGGCGACTATGGCTACACCTTC.